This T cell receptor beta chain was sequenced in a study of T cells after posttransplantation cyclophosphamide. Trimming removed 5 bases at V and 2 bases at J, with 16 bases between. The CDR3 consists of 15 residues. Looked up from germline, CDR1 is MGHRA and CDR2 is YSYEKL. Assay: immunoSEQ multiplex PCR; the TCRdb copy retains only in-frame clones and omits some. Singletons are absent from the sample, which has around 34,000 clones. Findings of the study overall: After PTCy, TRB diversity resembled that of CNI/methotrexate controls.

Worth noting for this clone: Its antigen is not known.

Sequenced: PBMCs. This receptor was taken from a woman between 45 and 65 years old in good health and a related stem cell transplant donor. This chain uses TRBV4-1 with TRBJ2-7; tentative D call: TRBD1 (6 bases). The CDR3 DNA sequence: TGCGCCAGCAGCAGCTTAGGACAGCCCACCTACGAGCAGTACTTC. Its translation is CASSSLGQPTYEQYF.